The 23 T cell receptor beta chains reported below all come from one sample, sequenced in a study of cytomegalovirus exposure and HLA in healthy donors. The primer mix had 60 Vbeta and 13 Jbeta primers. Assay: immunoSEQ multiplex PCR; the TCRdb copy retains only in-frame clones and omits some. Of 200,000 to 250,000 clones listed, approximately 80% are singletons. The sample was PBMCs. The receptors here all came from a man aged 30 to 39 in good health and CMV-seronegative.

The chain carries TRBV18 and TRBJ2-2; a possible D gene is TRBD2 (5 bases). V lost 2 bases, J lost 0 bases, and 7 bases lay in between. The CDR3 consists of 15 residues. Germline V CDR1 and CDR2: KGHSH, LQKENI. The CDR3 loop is CASSPSGPNTGELFF. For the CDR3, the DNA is TGTGCCAGCTCACCAAGCGGCCCGAACACCGGGGAGCTGTTTTTT. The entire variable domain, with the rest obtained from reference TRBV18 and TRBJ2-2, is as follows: NAGVMQNPRHLVRRRGQEARLRCSPMKGHSHVYWYRQLPEEGLKFMVYLQKENIIDESGMPKERFSAEFPKEGPSILRIQQVVRGDSAAYFCASSPSGPNTGELFFGEGSRLTVL.

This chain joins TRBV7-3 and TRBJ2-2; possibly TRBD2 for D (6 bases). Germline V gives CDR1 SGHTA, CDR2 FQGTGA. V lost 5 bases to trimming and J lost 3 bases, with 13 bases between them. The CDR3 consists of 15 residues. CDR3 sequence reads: CASSPGGRYTGELFF. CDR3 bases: TGTGCCAGCAGCCCAGGAGGGAGGTACACCGGGGAGCTGTTTTTT.

This chain's CDR3 is CASQGQGPRGTQYF. The CDR3 DNA is TGTGCCAGTCAAGGACAGGGGCCCAGGGGGACCCAGTACTTC. The genes are TRBV25-1 and TRBJ2-5, with 9 bases identical to TRBD1. The length of the CDR3 is 14 residues. With 9 bases clipped from V and 7 bases from J, the junction kept 12 bases outside the gene matches. The germline CDR1 and CDR2 sequences are MGHDK and SYGVNS.

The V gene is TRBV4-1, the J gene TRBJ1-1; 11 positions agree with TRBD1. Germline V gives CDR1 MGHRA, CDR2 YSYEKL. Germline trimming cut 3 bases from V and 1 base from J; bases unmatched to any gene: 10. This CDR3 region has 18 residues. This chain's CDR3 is CASSQDRGQQFRNTEAFF. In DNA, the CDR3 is TGCGCCAGCAGCCAGGACAGGGGGCAGCAGTTTCGGAACACTGAAGCTTTCTTT.

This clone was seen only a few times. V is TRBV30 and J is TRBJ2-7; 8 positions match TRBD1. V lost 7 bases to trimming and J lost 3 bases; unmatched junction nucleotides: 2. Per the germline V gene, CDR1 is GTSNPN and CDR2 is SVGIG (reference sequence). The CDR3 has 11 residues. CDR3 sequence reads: CALDRGYEQYF. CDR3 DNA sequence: TGTGCCTTAGACAGGGGCTACGAGCAGTACTTC.

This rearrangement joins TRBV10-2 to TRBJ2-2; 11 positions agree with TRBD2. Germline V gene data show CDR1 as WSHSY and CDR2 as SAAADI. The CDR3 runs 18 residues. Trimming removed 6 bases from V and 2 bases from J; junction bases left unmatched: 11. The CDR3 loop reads CASRPSAGLAVNTGELFF. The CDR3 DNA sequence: TGCGCCAGCAGACCCTCCGCGGGACTAGCGGTAAACACCGGGGAGCTGTTTTTT.

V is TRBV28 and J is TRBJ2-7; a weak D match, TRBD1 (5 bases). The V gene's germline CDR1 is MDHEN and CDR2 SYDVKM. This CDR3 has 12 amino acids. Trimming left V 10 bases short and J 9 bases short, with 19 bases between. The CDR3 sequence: CAIIDSHLGQYF. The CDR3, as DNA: TGTGCCATCATCGACAGCCACCTAGGGCAGTACTTC.

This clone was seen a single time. CDR3 DNA sequence: TGTGCCAGCAGTTACTCGGGCAGGCTGAACACCGGGGAGCTGTTTTTT. It encodes CASSYSGRLNTGELFF. This chain connects TRBV6-5 to TRBJ2-2; no clear D. The CDR3 extends over 16 amino acids. The germline gives CDR1 MNHEY, CDR2 SVGAGI. Trimming cost V 0 bases and J 1 base, with 9 bases left between them.

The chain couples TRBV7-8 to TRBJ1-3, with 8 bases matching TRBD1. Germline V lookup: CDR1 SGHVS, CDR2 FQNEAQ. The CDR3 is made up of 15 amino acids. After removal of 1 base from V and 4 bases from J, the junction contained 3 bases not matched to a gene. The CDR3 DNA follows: TGTGCCAGCAGCTTAGGGACAGGGAAGGGAAACACCATATATTTT. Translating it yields CASSLGTGKGNTIYF.

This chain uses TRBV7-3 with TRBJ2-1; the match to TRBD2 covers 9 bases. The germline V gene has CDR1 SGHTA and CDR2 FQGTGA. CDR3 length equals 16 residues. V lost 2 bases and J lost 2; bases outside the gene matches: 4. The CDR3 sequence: CASSLGGTSTYNEQFF. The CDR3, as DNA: TGTGCCAGCAGCTTAGGCGGGACTAGCACCTACAATGAGCAGTTCTTC.

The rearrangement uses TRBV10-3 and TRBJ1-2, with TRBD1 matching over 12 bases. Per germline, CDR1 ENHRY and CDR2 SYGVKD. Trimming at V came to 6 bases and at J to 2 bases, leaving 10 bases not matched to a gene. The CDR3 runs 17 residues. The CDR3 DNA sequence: TGTGCCATCAGGAGTCCCGGGACAGGGGGCAGAAACTATGGCTACACCTTC. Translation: CAIRSPGTGGRNYGYTF.

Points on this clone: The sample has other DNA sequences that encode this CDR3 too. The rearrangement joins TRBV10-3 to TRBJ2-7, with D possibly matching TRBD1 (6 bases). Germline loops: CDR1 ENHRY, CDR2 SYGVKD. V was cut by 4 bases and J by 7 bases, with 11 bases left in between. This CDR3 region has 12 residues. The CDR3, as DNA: TGTGCCATCAGTGGAGGGGGTAATGAGCAGTACTTC. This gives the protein CAISGGGNEQYF.

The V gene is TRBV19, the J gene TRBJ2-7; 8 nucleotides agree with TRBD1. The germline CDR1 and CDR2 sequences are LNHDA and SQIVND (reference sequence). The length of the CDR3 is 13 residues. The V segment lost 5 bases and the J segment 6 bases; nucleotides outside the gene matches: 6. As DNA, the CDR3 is TGTGCCAGTAGTCCTAGACAGGGGATCGAGCAGTACTTC. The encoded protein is CASSPRQGIEQYF.

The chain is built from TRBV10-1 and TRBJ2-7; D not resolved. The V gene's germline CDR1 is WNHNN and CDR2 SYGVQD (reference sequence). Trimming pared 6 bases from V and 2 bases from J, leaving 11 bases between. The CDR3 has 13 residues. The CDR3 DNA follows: TGCGCCAGCAGGGCACTAAGCCCCTACGAGCAGTACTTC. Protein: CASRALSPYEQYF.

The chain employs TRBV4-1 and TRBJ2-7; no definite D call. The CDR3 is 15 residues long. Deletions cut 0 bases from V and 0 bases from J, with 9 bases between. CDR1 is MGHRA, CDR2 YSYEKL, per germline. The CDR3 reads CASSQEGSDSYEQYF. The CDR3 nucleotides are TGCGCCAGCAGCCAAGAGGGCTCAGACTCCTACGAGCAGTACTTC.

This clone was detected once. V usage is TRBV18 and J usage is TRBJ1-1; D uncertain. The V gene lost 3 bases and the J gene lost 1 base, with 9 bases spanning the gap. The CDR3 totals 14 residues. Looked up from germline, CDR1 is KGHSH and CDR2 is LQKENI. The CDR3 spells CASSPPNRNTEAFF. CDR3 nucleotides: TGTGCCAGCTCACCCCCAAACAGGAACACTGAAGCTTTCTTT.

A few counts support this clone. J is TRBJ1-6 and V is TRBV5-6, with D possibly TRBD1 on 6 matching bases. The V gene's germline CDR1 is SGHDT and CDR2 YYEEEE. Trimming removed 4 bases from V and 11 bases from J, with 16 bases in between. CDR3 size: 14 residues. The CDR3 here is CASSATGISPPLHF. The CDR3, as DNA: TGTGCCAGCAGCGCAACAGGGATATCTCCACCCCTCCACTTT.

In DNA form, the CDR3 reads TGTGCCAGCAGCTTAGCAGTCGGGGGTCTAGGGGCACCTCAGTACTTC. Protein sequence: CASSLAVGGLGAPQYF. V gene TRBV7-8 combines with J gene TRBJ2-5; a weak D match, TRBD2 (6 bases). Trimming took off 0 bases at V and 11 bases at J, with 22 bases between the two ends. Germline CDR1 reads SGHVS; CDR2 reads FQNEAQ. This CDR3 is 16 amino acids long.

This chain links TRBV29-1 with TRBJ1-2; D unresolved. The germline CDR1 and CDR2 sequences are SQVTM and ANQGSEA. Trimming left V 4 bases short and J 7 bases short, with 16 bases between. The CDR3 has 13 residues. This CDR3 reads CSVAPGLGSGYTF. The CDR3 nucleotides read TGCAGCGTTGCACCCGGTCTAGGGAGTGGCTACACCTTC. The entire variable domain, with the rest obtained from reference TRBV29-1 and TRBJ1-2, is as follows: SAVISQKPSRDICQRGTSLTIQCQVDSQVTMMFWYRQQPGQSLTLIATANQGSEATYESGFVIDKFPISRPNLTFSTLTVSNMSPEDSSIYLCSVAPGLGSGYTFGSGTRLTVV.

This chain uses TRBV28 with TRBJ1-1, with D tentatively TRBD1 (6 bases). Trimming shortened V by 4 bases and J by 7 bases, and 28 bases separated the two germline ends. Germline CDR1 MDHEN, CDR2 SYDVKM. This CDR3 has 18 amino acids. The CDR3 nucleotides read TGTGCCAGCAGTTCCGCGACCTTCCTAACAGGGAAGTACTTTGAAGCTTTCTTT. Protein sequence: CASSSATFLTGKYFEAFF.

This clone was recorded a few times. CDR3 in amino acids: CASSPLGANEKLFF. The CDR3 region has the DNA TGTGCCAGCTCACCCTTAGGAGCTAATGAAAAACTGTTTTTT. This chain joins TRBV18 and TRBJ1-4; D uncertain. Trimming removed 3 bases from V and 3 bases from J, with 8 bases in between. The CDR3 extends over 14 amino acids. Germline assignment: CDR1 KGHSH and CDR2 LQKENI.

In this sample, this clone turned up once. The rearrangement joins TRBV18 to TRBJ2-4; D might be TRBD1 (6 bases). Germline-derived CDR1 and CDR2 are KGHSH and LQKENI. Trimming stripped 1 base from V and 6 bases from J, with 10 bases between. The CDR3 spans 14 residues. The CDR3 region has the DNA TGTGCCAGCTCACCACGGGCACAGGGAAACATTCAGTACTTC. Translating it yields CASSPRAQGNIQYF.

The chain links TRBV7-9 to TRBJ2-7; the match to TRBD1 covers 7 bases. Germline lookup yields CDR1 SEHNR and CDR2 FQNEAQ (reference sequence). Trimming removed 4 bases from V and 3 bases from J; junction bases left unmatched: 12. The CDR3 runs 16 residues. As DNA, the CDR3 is TGTGCCAGCAGCTCCATGGGGACCGGGACAGACTACGAGCAGTACTTC. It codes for CASSSMGTGTDYEQYF.